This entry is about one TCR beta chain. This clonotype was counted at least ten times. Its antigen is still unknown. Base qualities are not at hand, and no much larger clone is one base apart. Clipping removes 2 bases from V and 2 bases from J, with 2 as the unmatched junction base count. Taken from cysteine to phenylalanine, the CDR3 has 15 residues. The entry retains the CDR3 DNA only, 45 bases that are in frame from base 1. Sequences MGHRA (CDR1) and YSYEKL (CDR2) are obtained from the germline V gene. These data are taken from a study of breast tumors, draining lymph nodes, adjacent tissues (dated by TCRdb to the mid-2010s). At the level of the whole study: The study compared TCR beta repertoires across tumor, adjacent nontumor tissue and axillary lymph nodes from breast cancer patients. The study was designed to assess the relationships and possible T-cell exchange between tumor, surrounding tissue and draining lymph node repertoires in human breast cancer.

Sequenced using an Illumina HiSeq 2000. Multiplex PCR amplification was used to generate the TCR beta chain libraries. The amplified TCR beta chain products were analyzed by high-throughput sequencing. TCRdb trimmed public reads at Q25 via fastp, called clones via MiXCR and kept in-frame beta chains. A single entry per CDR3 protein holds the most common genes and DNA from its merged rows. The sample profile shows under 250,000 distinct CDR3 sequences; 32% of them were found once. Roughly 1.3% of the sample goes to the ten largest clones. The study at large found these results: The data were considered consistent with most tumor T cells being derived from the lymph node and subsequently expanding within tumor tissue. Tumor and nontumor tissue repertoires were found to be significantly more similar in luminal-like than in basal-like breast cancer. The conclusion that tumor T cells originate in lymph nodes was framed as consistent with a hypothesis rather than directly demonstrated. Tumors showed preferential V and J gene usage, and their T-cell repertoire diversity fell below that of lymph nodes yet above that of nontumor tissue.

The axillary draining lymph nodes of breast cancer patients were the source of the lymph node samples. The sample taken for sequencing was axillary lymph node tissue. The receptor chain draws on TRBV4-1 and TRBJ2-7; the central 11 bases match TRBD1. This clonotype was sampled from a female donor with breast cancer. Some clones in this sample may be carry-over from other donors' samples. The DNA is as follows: TGCGCCAGCAGCCAAAGGGGACAGGGGGCCTACGAGCAGTACTTC. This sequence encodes CASSQRGQGAYEQYF.